Following are 32 T cell receptor beta chains from one sample sequenced in a study of identifying expanded T cells in peripheral blood. The method was immunoSEQ multiplex PCR; TCRdb's version includes in-frame clones alone and lacks a portion of them. The sample consists of approximately 120,000 clones, about four fifths of them appearing once. The sample taken for sequencing was blood. These receptors originate from a person aged 18 to 75 in good health.

The genes are TRBV5-1 and TRBJ1-4; tentatively, D is TRBD1 (6 bases). V lost 0 bases and J lost 4, with 19 bases in between. CDR3 length: 18 residues. Germline V gene lookup returns CDR1 SGHRS and CDR2 YFSETQ. CDR3: CASSLEGGQGPFNEKLFF. The CDR3 region has the DNA TGCGCCAGCAGCTTGGAAGGGGGGCAGGGACCCTTTAATGAAAAACTGTTTTTT.

The gene calls are TRBV5-1 and TRBJ1-6; maybe TRBD1 (5 bases). CDR1 is SGHRS and CDR2 is YFSETQ in the germline V gene. This CDR3 contains 16 residues. The V end lost 0 bases, the J end lost 0 bases, and 7 bases lay between the germline ends. CDR3 nucleotide sequence: TGCGCCAGCAGCTTGGCGGGGGGCTCCTATAATTCACCCCTCCACTTT. Translation gives CASSLAGGSYNSPLHF.

The chain links TRBV2 to TRBJ2-7, with 10 bases identical to TRBD1. The CDR3 extends over 17 amino acids. V trimming: 4 bases; J trimming: 2 bases; junction bases outside the gene matches: 11. CDR1 SNHLY and CDR2 FYNNEI come from the germline V gene. The CDR3 protein is CASSARQGAFGTYEQYF. CDR3 DNA sequence: TGTGCCAGCAGTGCTCGACAGGGGGCATTCGGGACCTACGAGCAGTACTTC.

The chain has TRBV7-2 and TRBJ1-2, with D perhaps matching TRBD1 (5 bases). Per germline, CDR1 SGHTA and CDR2 FQGNSA. V gave up 5 bases and J gave up 14 bases, with 18 bases separating them. The CDR3 length is 12 residues. For the CDR3, the DNA is TGTGCCAGCAGCCAAGAACAACGGGGACTGACCTTC. Protein sequence: CASSQEQRGLTF.

V is TRBV4-3 and J is TRBJ1-2; the match to TRBD1 covers 7 bases. The CDR3 sequence is 16 residues long. With V trimmed by 1 base and J by 0 bases, 5 bases remained unmatched. Germline V gene sequence: CDR1 LGHNA, CDR2 YSLEER. CDR3 region: CASSQGKQGSNYGYTF. The CDR3 nucleotides are TGCGCCAGCAGCCAAGGAAAACAGGGGTCTAACTATGGCTACACCTTC.

The rearrangement links TRBV18 to TRBJ2-7; TRBD2 is a possible D gene (5 bases). Per the germline V gene, CDR1 is KGHSH and CDR2 is LQKENI. The ends were cut back, 2 bases at V and 6 bases at J, with 17 bases in the middle. The CDR3 length is 15 residues. Written as DNA, the CDR3 is TGTGCCAGCTCACCAAACGGAGGAAGGATCGGCGAGCAGTACTTC. Its translation is CASSPNGGRIGEQYF. The variable domain in full, completed from reference TRBV18 and TRBJ2-7, reads NAGVMQNPRHLVRRRGQEARLRCSPMKGHSHVYWYRQLPEEGLKFMVYLQKENIIDESGMPKERFSAEFPKEGPSILRIQQVVRGDSAAYFCASSPNGGRIGEQYFGPGTRLTVT.

The chain joins TRBV6-5 to TRBJ2-3; 13 bases map to TRBD2. CDR3 length: 15 amino acids. Germline V gives CDR1 MNHEY, CDR2 SVGAGI. V lost 6 bases, J lost 7 bases, and 7 bases stayed unmatched. CDR3 in amino acids: CASSVTSGGGHTQYF. The CDR3 DNA sequence: TGTGCCAGCAGCGTTACTAGCGGGGGGGGGCATACGCAGTATTTT.

This sequence joins TRBV5-4 and TRBJ2-7; D tentatively fits TRBD1 or TRBD2 (5 bases each). CDR3 length: 14 amino acids. CDR1 and CDR2 from the germline V gene are SGHNT and YYREEE (reference sequence). V was pared by 2 bases and J by 8 bases, with 17 bases between. CDR3 coding DNA: TGTGCCAGCAGCTTTGAGGCCGGTCGGGGCCAGCAGTACTTC. This codes for CASSFEAGRGQQYF. Based on the CDR3 plus reference TRBV5-4 and TRBJ2-7, the full variable domain is ETGVTQSPTHLIKTRGQQVTLRCSSQSGHNTVSWYQQALGQGPQFIFQYYREEENGRGNFPPRFSGLQFPNYSSELNVNALELDDSALYLCASSFEAGRGQQYFGPGTRLTVT.

The chain carries TRBV6-5 and TRBJ1-2; the match to TRBD1 covers 9 bases. After removal of 5 bases from V and 7 bases from J, the junction contained 11 bases not matched to a gene. This CDR3 spans 15 amino acids. Germline V lookup: CDR1 MNHEY, CDR2 SVGAGI. The DNA for the CDR3 is TGTGCCAGCAGTAAGACAGGGGGTAAAGGCTCTGGCTACACCTTC. Encoded protein: CASSKTGGKGSGYTF.

Only one count was recorded for this clone. This sequence joins TRBV30 and TRBJ2-7; possible D gene TRBD1, 5 bases. In germline, CDR1 is GTSNPN, CDR2 SVGIG (reference sequence). V was clipped by 1 base and J by 2 bases, with 9 bases between them. The CDR3 has 13 residues. The CDR3 protein is CAWSDPTAYEQYF. CDR3 coding DNA: TGTGCCTGGAGTGACCCGACAGCCTACGAGCAGTACTTC.

The chain is built from TRBV5-6 and TRBJ2-5, with D perhaps TRBD1 or TRBD2 (5 bases each). Looked up from germline, CDR1 is SGHDT and CDR2 is YYEEEE. This CDR3 region has 16 residues. The germline V and J ends were trimmed by 4 bases and 1 base, with 17 bases remaining between them. The CDR3 bases are TGTGCCAGCAGCCGAAGACAGCTAGCAGCCCAAGAGACCCAGTACTTC. This gives the protein CASSRRQLAAQETQYF. The full variable domain, rest sourced from reference TRBV5-6 and TRBJ2-5, is DAGVTQSPTHLIKTRGQQVTLRCSPKSGHDTVSWYQQALGQGPQFIFQYYEEEERQRGNFPDRFSGHQFPNYSSELNVNALLLGDSALYLCASSRRQLAAQETQYFGPGTRLLVL.

The chain uses TRBV14 and TRBJ1-2; no clear D. The germline V and J ends were trimmed by 0 bases and 0 bases, with 8 bases remaining between them. The CDR3 consists of 15 residues. Germline-derived CDR1 and CDR2 are SGHDN and FVKESK. Here the CDR3 DNA reads TGTGCCAGCAGCCAAGAAAGGCGAGCTAACTATGGCTACACCTTC. This codes for CASSQERRANYGYTF.

The chain recombines TRBV19 with TRBJ2-3; D may be TRBD1 or TRBD2 (6 bases each). V lost 10 bases and J 0 bases, leaving 14 bases between the germline ends. This CDR3 region has 14 residues. The germline V gene has CDR1 LNHDA and CDR2 SQIVND (reference sequence). CDR3 protein: CATSQGTSTDTQYF. In DNA form, the CDR3 reads TGTGCCACGTCCCAGGGGACTAGCACAGATACGCAGTATTTT.

This chain links TRBV7-2 with TRBJ1-1; the D gene is possibly TRBD1 (5 bases). The CDR3 sequence is 15 residues long. The V end was cut by 7 bases, the J end by 10 bases, with 25 bases between. CDR1 and CDR2 from the germline V gene are SGHTA and FQGNSA. The CDR3 DNA follows: TGTGCCAGCAACCTCAAATTTGGGGGGGTAACGGGAGCTTTCTTT. Its protein product is CASNLKFGGVTGAFF.

The rearrangement links TRBV7-2 to TRBJ1-4; no definite D call. Trimming cost V 6 bases and J 3 bases, with 5 bases left between them. The CDR3 loop spans 12 amino acids. The germline V gene encodes CDR1 SGHTA and CDR2 FQGNSA. The CDR3 nucleotides are TGTGCCAGCAGTTTTTCTAATGAAAAACTGTTTTTT. Translation gives CASSFSNEKLFF.

V gene TRBV5-6 combines with J gene TRBJ1-2; maybe TRBD1 (5 bases). The germline V gene encodes CDR1 SGHDT and CDR2 YYEEEE. The CDR3 is 13 amino acids. The germline V and J ends were trimmed by 4 bases and 8 bases, with 15 bases remaining between them. This CDR3 is CASSPIRAGGYTF. The CDR3 nucleotides read TGTGCCAGCAGCCCTATCAGGGCCGGGGGCTACACCTTC.

The rearrangement joins TRBV2 to TRBJ1-3; D perhaps matches TRBD1 (5 bases). Trimming pared 2 bases from V and 2 bases from J, leaving 13 bases between. Germline V gene data show CDR1 as SNHLY and CDR2 as FYNNEI. CDR3 length equals 16 residues. The CDR3 protein is CASSENGAGPGNTIYF. The CDR3 DNA follows: TGTGCCAGCAGTGAAAACGGGGCAGGGCCTGGAAACACCATATATTTT.

The chain employs TRBV27 and TRBJ2-1; D could derive from TRBD1 or TRBD2 (6 bases each). The CDR3 extends over 15 amino acids. V was clipped by 9 bases and J by 3 bases, with 18 bases between them. Germline V lookup: CDR1 MNHEY, CDR2 SMNVEV (reference sequence). CDR3 sequence: CASSLGGANYNEQFF. CDR3 nucleotide sequence: TGTGCCAGTAGCTTGGGGGGCGCGAACTACAATGAGCAGTTCTTC.

The J gene is TRBJ2-1, the V gene TRBV6-1, with 8 bases aligning to TRBD1. CDR1 MNHNS and CDR2 SASEGT come from the germline V gene. This CDR3 comprises 15 residues. V lost 1 base, J lost 9 bases, and 8 bases stayed unmatched. CDR3 bases: TGTGCCAGCAGTGAAGTGGGGCAGGGGGCAGGTGAGCAGTTCTTC. Translating gives CASSEVGQGAGEQFF.

The chain is built from TRBV27 and TRBJ1-1; no reliable D call. Germline V CDR1 and CDR2: MNHEY, SMNVEV (reference sequence). V dropped 0 bases and J dropped 8 bases, with 16 bases sitting between them. The length of the CDR3 is 15 residues. The CDR3 reads CASSLSLGGRREAFF. The CDR3 bases are TGTGCCAGCAGTTTATCACTCGGTGGCAGGCGCGAAGCTTTCTTT.

The chain has TRBV30 and TRBJ1-2; D unclear. Trimming took 4 bases from V and 9 from J, leaving 9 bases between them. Germline V lookup: CDR1 GTSNPN, CDR2 SVGIG (reference sequence). The CDR3 covers 10 residues. In DNA form, the CDR3 reads TGTGCCTGGAAGGTAGTGAGCTACACCTTC. Its protein is CAWKVVSYTF.

The chain recombines TRBV15 with TRBJ1-2; 8 positions match TRBD1. The germline gives CDR1 LNHNV, CDR2 YYDKDF (reference sequence). V gave up 6 bases and J gave up 6 bases; unmatched junction bases: 9. This CDR3 is built from 14 residues. CDR3 sequence reads: CATSQTGELNGYTF. The CDR3 nucleotides are TGTGCCACCAGTCAGACAGGGGAGTTGAATGGCTACACCTTC.

This sequence joins TRBV27 and TRBJ2-7; 9 nucleotides match TRBD2. CDR1 is MNHEY, CDR2 SMNVEV, per germline (reference sequence). CDR3 length equals 15 residues. After removal of 3 bases from V and 4 bases from J, the junction contained 7 bases not matched to a gene. The CDR3 DNA reads as TGTGCCAGCAGTTTGGTAGCGGGGGCCCCATACGAGCAGTACTTC. Its protein product is CASSLVAGAPYEQYF.

The chain employs TRBV7-3 and TRBJ2-2; D unresolved. From germline, CDR1 is SGHTA and CDR2 FQGTGA. CDR3 size: 14 residues. V was clipped by 4 bases and J by 3 bases, with 9 bases between them. CDR3 sequence reads: CASSSLSHTGELFF. The CDR3, as DNA: TGTGCCAGCAGCTCACTAAGTCACACCGGGGAGCTGTTTTTT.

This rearrangement joins TRBV2 to TRBJ1-2; 8 bases match TRBD1. Germline V lookup: CDR1 SNHLY, CDR2 FYNNEI. Losses at the gene ends were 8 bases for V and 4 bases for J; bases not matched to a gene: 12. CDR3 size: 15 residues. DNA of the CDR3: TGTGCCAGCGGAGACCCCGACAGGGGAACCTATGGCTACACCTTC. Translating gives CASGDPDRGTYGYTF. The full variable domain, rest sourced from reference TRBV2 and TRBJ1-2, is EPEVTQTPSHQVTQMGQEVILRCVPISNHLYFYWYRQILGQKVEFLVSFYNNEISEKSEIFDDQFSVERPDGSNFTLKIRSTKLEDSAMYFCASGDPDRGTYGYTFGSGTRLTVV.

V usage is TRBV30 and J usage is TRBJ1-2; 8 bases map to TRBD1. The V gene end was trimmed by 3 bases and the J gene end by 8 bases; junction bases not matched to a gene: 11. The germline gives CDR1 GTSNPN, CDR2 SVGIG (reference sequence). This CDR3 has 14 amino acids. The CDR3 is CAWSPDQGAGGYTF. CDR3 DNA: TGTGCCTGGAGCCCCGACCAGGGGGCAGGAGGCTACACCTTC.

The chain is built from TRBV5-6 and TRBJ2-1; no definite D call. Deletions cut 0 bases from V and 10 bases from J, with 5 bases between. Germline V gene lookup returns CDR1 SGHDT and CDR2 YYEEEE. The CDR3 consists of 11 residues. In nucleotides, the CDR3 is TGTGCCAGCAGCTTGGTGAGGGAGCAGTTCTTC. Protein product: CASSLVREQFF.

The chain couples TRBV5-6 to TRBJ2-2; D ambiguous. In germline, CDR1 is SGHDT, CDR2 YYEEEE. This CDR3 spans 15 amino acids. Trimming took off 1 base at V and 1 base at J, with 8 bases between the two ends. Written as DNA, the CDR3 is TGTGCCAGCAGCTTGTTTTCGGAGAACACCGGGGAGCTGTTTTTT. This gives the protein CASSLFSENTGELFF. The full variable domain, with the rest looked up from reference TRBV5-6 and TRBJ2-2, is DAGVTQSPTHLIKTRGQQVTLRCSPKSGHDTVSWYQQALGQGPQFIFQYYEEEERQRGNFPDRFSGHQFPNYSSELNVNALLLGDSALYLCASSLFSENTGELFFGEGSRLTVL.

This clone was detected a few times. The chain combines TRBV19 with TRBJ2-5, with D possibly matching TRBD2 (6 bases). The germline V and J ends were trimmed by 3 bases and 5 bases, with 10 bases remaining between them. The germline gives CDR1 LNHDA, CDR2 SQIVND (reference sequence). This CDR3 contains 13 residues. The CDR3 nucleotides are TGTGCCAGTAGTATGGCGGGGATGGAGACCCAGTACTTC. It translates to CASSMAGMETQYF.

The V and J genes are TRBV6-5 and TRBJ1-1, with D possibly matching TRBD1 (6 bases). Germline V lookup: CDR1 MNHEY, CDR2 SVGAGI. The CDR3 runs 14 residues. Trimming removed 3 bases at V and 7 bases at J, with 15 bases between. In DNA form, the CDR3 reads TGTGCCAGCAGTTATGACAGGATTACCTTTGAAGCTTTCTTT. This codes for CASSYDRITFEAFF.

V is TRBV6-5 and J is TRBJ2-2; maybe TRBD1 (6 bases). Trimming took off 5 bases at V and 6 bases at J, with 16 bases between the two ends. Germline values: CDR1 MNHEY, CDR2 SVGAGI. This CDR3 spans 15 amino acids. DNA of the CDR3: TGTGCCAGCAGTCAGATACAGGGTATTGCCGGGGAGCTGTTTTTT. Protein product: CASSQIQGIAGELFF.

V is TRBV10-3 and J is TRBJ1-5; perhaps TRBD1 as D (6 bases). CDR3 length equals 13 residues. Trimming stripped 2 bases from V and 7 bases from J, with 9 bases between. Germline-derived CDR1 and CDR2 are ENHRY and SYGVKD. The CDR3 DNA reads TGTGCCATCAGTGAGACAGGGAGGCAGCCCCAGCATTTT. This sequence encodes CAISETGRQPQHF.